The 14 T cell receptor beta chains below were found in one sample sequenced in a study of graft-versus-host responses after intestinal transplantation. Sequenced by immunoSEQ multiplex PCR; TCRdb stores in-frame clones only, minus some. The sample consists of around 70,000 clones, 70% to 90% of them appearing once. For these TCRs, the target antigens are not known. The sample in question was unstimulated CD8+ T cells sorted from spleen or lymph node cells, obtained before intestinal transplant. The receptors originated from a human donor who received an intestinal transplant.

The chain couples TRBV27 to TRBJ2-1; maybe TRBD2 (5 bases). This CDR3 is built from 14 residues. Trimming pared 1 base from V and 8 bases from J, leaving 12 bases between. CDR1 MNHEY and CDR2 SMNVEV come from the germline V gene (reference sequence). The CDR3 DNA reads as TGTGCCAGCAGTTTATTCGCCGGACTCGATGAGCAGTTCTTC. Its protein is CASSLFAGLDEQFF.

V gene TRBV4-1 combines with J gene TRBJ2-4; no reliable D call. V lost 5 bases and J 7 bases, leaving 6 bases between the germline ends. The CDR3 totals 11 residues. Germline CDR1 is MGHRA and CDR2 is YSYEKL. The CDR3 DNA follows: TGCGCCAGCAGCTTTCAGAACATTCAGTACTTC. Amino acid sequence: CASSFQNIQYF.

The chain combines TRBV4-2 with TRBJ2-7; D remains unclear. The length of the CDR3 is 14 residues. Trimming removed 0 bases from V and 2 bases from J, with 8 bases in between. CDR1 LGHNA and CDR2 YNFKEQ come from the germline V gene. The CDR3 nucleotides read TGTGCCAGCAGCCAAGATGTCGGTCCCTACGAGCAGTACTTC. Translating it yields CASSQDVGPYEQYF.

The chain has TRBV1 and TRBJ2-5; TRBD2, the table's D call, lacks a check against the DNA. TRBV1 is given as a pseudogene. This CDR3 has 12 residues. CDR3 residues: CTSLAGRETQYF. In nucleotides, the CDR3 is TGCACCAGCCTAGCGGGTAGAGAGACCCAGTACTTC.

The genes are TRBV2 and TRBJ1-1, with TRBD1 as a possible D gene (6 bases). The V gene lost 5 bases and the J gene lost 0 bases, with 16 bases spanning the gap. This CDR3 has 16 residues. The germline V gene encodes CDR1 SNHLY and CDR2 FYNNEI. The CDR3: CASSIERGQMNTEAFF. CDR3 in DNA: TGTGCCAGCAGTATAGAAAGAGGACAGATGAACACTGAAGCTTTCTTT.

The chain couples TRBV30 to TRBJ1-4, with D possibly being TRBD1 (5 bases). Trimming removed 4 bases from V and 0 bases from J, with 9 bases in between. The germline V gene has CDR1 GTSNPN and CDR2 SVGIG (reference sequence). This CDR3 is built from 14 residues. CDR3 sequence (DNA): TGTGCCTGGAACGTAGGGGCAACTAATGAAAAACTGTTTTTT. Protein: CAWNVGATNEKLFF.

V usage is TRBV19 and J usage is TRBJ1-6, with D unclear. The length of the CDR3 is 12 residues. Trimming stripped 1 base from V and 9 bases from J, with 4 bases between. Looked up from germline, CDR1 is LNHDA and CDR2 is SQIVND (reference sequence). The CDR3 sequence: CASSIGVSPLHF. The CDR3 coding sequence is TGTGCCAGTAGTATAGGAGTTTCACCCCTCCACTTT.

This CDR3 is CASSLLGEWDIPAQHF. In DNA form, the CDR3 reads TGTGCCAGCAGTTTATTGGGGGAGTGGGACATTCCGGCCCAGCATTTT. The rearrangement joins TRBV28 to TRBJ1-5, with D possibly TRBD1 on 6 matching bases. CDR1 and CDR2 (germline): MDHEN, SYDVKM. The CDR3 runs 16 residues. The V gene lost 1 base and the J gene lost 11 bases, with 21 bases spanning the gap.

The chain links TRBV2 to TRBJ2-7, with D tentatively TRBD2 (5 bases). The V end was cut by 2 bases, the J end by 5 bases, with 16 bases between. CDR3 length: 15 residues. Germline CDR1 SNHLY, CDR2 FYNNEI. CDR3 sequence reads: CASSETFSAGHEQYF. CDR3 nucleotide sequence: TGTGCCAGCAGTGAAACTTTCTCGGCGGGCCACGAGCAGTACTTC.

J is TRBJ1-1 and V is TRBV7-9, with no clear D. The V end lost 4 bases, the J end lost 3 bases, and 3 bases lay between the germline ends. Germline V gives CDR1 SEHNR, CDR2 FQNEAQ (reference sequence). The CDR3 runs 11 residues. CDR3 bases: TGTGCCAGCAGCTCCTACACTGAAGCTTTCTTT. As protein: CASSSYTEAFF.

Notes on this clone: The junction departs from germline at one end; a sequencing error may be responsible. J is TRBJ2-7 and V is TRBV5-6; 11 bases match TRBD2. The CDR3 loop spans 12 amino acids. From germline, CDR1 is SGHDT and CDR2 YYEEEE. The chain's CDR3 is CASHLLAGDQCF. The CDR3 region has the DNA TGTGCCAGCCACTTACTAGCGGGAGATCAGTGCTTC.

V is TRBV6-1 and J is TRBJ2-3; tentatively, D is TRBD2 (6 bases). Trimming shortened V by 6 bases and J by 4 bases, and 17 bases separated the two germline ends. In germline, CDR1 is MNHNS, CDR2 SASEGT. The CDR3 contains 15 residues. The CDR3: CASSSSGGGADTQYF. In nucleotides, the CDR3 is TGTGCCAGCAGCTCCTCCGGTGGCGGGGCAGATACGCAGTATTTT.

This chain connects TRBV2 to TRBJ1-1, with D maybe TRBD1 (6 bases). V was pared by 0 bases and J by 0 bases, with 11 bases between. CDR3 size: 16 residues. Per the germline V gene, CDR1 is SNHLY and CDR2 is FYNNEI. The CDR3 sequence: CASSEATGKMNTEAFF. The CDR3 nucleotides are TGTGCCAGCAGTGAAGCAACAGGGAAAATGAACACTGAAGCTTTCTTT.

The V and J genes are TRBV7-3 and TRBJ2-3; D is possibly TRBD1 (6 bases). Trimming stripped 5 bases from V and 3 bases from J, with 9 bases between. Germline assignment: CDR1 SGHTA and CDR2 FQGTGA. CDR3 size: 13 residues. CDR3 loop: CASSPTGTDTQYF. CDR3 coding DNA: TGTGCCAGCAGCCCTACAGGGACAGATACGCAGTATTTT.